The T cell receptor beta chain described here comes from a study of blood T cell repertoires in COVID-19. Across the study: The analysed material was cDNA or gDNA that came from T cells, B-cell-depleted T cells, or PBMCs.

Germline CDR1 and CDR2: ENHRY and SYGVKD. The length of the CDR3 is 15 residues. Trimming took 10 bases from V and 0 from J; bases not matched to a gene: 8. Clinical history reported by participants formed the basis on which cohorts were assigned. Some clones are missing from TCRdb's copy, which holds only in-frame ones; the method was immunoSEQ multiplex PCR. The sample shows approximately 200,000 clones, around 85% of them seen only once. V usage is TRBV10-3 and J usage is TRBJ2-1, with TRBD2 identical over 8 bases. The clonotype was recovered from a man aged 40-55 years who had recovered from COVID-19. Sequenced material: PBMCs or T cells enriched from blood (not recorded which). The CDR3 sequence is CATTSGASSYNEQFF. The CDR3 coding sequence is TGTGCCACCACTAGCGGAGCCAGCTCCTACAATGAGCAGTTCTTC.